The next 3 T cell receptor beta chains were all read from a single sample in a study of chemoradiotherapy in HPV16-positive cancers. TCRdb's copy holds only in-frame clones and misses some; the assay was immunoSEQ multiplex PCR. Here the sample spans some 10,000 clones, approximately 90% being singletons. The specimen comprised blood, sampled from a patient who underwent chemoradiotherapy. These receptors were obtained from a human donor with HPV-associated anogenital cancer.

V is TRBV10-2 and J is TRBJ2-5; 9 nucleotides match TRBD1. The germline V gene encodes CDR1 WSHSY and CDR2 SAAADI. This CDR3 comprises 15 residues. J was trimmed by 1 base and V by 6 bases; bases with no gene match: 6. This CDR3 reads CASRRTGEFQETQYF. The CDR3 DNA reads as TGCGCCAGCAGGCGGACAGGGGAGTTCCAAGAGACCCAGTACTTC.

This chain uses TRBV5-1 with TRBJ2-1, with D perhaps matching TRBD2 (6 bases). Trimming took off 0 bases at V and 14 bases at J, with 12 bases between the two ends. Per the germline V gene, CDR1 is SGHRS and CDR2 is YFSETQ. The CDR3 totals 12 residues. In DNA, the CDR3 is TGCGCCAGCAGCTTGGCGCAGGGAGGAAAGTTCTTC. It yields the protein CASSLAQGGKFF.

This chain links TRBV6-1 with TRBJ2-3, with a tentative D call TRBD2 (5 bases). Trimming pared 9 bases from V and 4 bases from J, leaving 17 bases between. CDR3 length: 14 amino acids. Germline CDR1 reads MNHNS; CDR2 reads SASEGT. The CDR3 loop is CASTAASPPDTQYF. The CDR3 nucleotides are TGTGCCAGTACTGCGGCTAGCCCCCCAGATACGCAGTATTTT.